The source of this T cell receptor (beta chain) is a study of blood T cells in healthy people across ages. Details on this clonotype: Its antigen is as yet unknown.

The CDR3 length is 13 residues. Germline V CDR1 and CDR2: DFQATT, SNEGSKA (reference sequence). V shed 5 bases and J 1 base; nucleotides not matched to a gene: 4. Total RNA extracted from each sample amounted to at least 5 micrograms. Findings and limits, study-wide: Both naive CD4+ cell counts and diversity were greater in long-lived donors than in aged donors.

For the second PCR, which ran for roughly 7 to 11 cycles, a sample-barcoded 5' primer and a J-beta primer mix were used. All cDNA molecules were each tagged by a template-switch adaptor with 12 random nucleotides. Each CDR3 protein is one row after TCRdb ran MiXCR on the 5' RACE reads. Of 720,000 or so distinct CDR3 sequences listed, 35% to 50% were seen once; the top ten hold approximately 31%. This TCR was recovered from an elderly man in good health. Sequenced: blood. The chain couples TRBV20-1 to TRBJ2-7; 8 bases align to TRBD1. CDR3 coding DNA: TGCAGTGCTTCAGGGGGCTTTTCCTACGAGCAGTACTTC. Translated, it gives CSASGGFSYEQYF.